Presented here are 21 T cell receptor beta chains from one specimen sequenced in a study of CD8 T cells in ankylosing spondylitis. The antigens these receptors bind are not known. General study points: A motif of 7 to 9 highly homologous TCR beta variants was seen as apparently characteristic of ankylosing spondylitis blood.

One entry per CDR3 protein, called by TCRdb with MiXCR from the 5' RACE reads. The sample lists 450,000 to 550,000 distinct CDR3 sequences; approximately 5% were seen once. The sequenced sample was blood, either unsorted or a sorted T cell fraction (not recorded which). These receptors were taken from a male donor with ankylosing spondylitis.

As regards this clonotype: This may come from a read error, since a much larger clone is one base off. The chain is built from TRBV5-1 and TRBJ2-2; possible D gene TRBD1, 6 bases. Germline V gives CDR1 SGHRS, CDR2 YFSETQ. The CDR3 runs to 16 residues. The CDR3 here is CASSLARQGNTRELFF. In nucleotides, the CDR3 is TGCGCCAGCAGCTTGGCCAGGCAGGGGAACACCAGGGAGCTGTTTTTT.

This clonotype appeared a few times. This sequence joins TRBV4-2 and TRBJ1-2, with D perhaps TRBD1 (5 bases). Trimming stripped 10 bases from V and 4 bases from J, with 13 bases between. CDR3 size: 12 residues. The germline V gene encodes CDR1 LGHNA and CDR2 YNFKEQ. The chain's CDR3 is CAMGPGLYGYTF. CDR3 sequence (DNA): TGTGCCATGGGCCCGGGGCTCTATGGCTACACCTTC.

This clonotype was recorded at least ten times. The chain has TRBV20-1 and TRBJ1-5, with unresolved D. The length of the CDR3 is 12 residues. The V gene's germline CDR1 is DFQATT and CDR2 SNEGSKA (reference sequence). The V and J ends lost 8 bases and 2 bases respectively, with 10 bases between them. The chain's CDR3 is CSFGVGNQPQHF. In DNA form, the CDR3 reads TGCAGTTTCGGGGTCGGCAATCAGCCCCAGCATTTT.

Ten or more counts support this clonotype. The chain couples TRBV7-2 to TRBJ1-1; D is undetermined. Germline lookup yields CDR1 SGHTA and CDR2 FQGNSA. The CDR3 has 14 amino acids. Trimming removed 0 bases from V and 2 bases from J, with 7 bases in between. This CDR3 is CASSLARENTEAFF. The CDR3 DNA follows: TGTGCCAGCAGCTTAGCGCGGGAAAACACTGAAGCTTTCTTT.

The chain recombines TRBV20-1 with TRBJ1-2; TRBD1 matches at 7 bases. CDR1 DFQATT and CDR2 SNEGSKA come from the germline V gene (reference sequence). The CDR3 extends over 14 amino acids. V lost 5 bases and J lost 4; bases outside the gene matches: 10. CDR3 DNA sequence: TGCAGTGCTCCAGACAGGGAAGGGCGCTATGGCTACACCTTC. It yields the protein CSAPDREGRYGYTF.

This clonotype has ten or more counts. The rearrangement joins TRBV10-3 to TRBJ2-7, with D maybe TRBD1 (5 bases). This CDR3 spans 14 amino acids. CDR1 is ENHRY and CDR2 is SYGVKD in the germline V gene. V lost 5 bases, J lost 0 bases, and 11 bases lay in between. The CDR3, as DNA: TGTGCCATCAGTCTTACAGGTATCTCCTACGAGCAGTACTTC. This gives the protein CAISLTGISYEQYF.

This clonotype was recorded many times. The chain couples TRBV5-1 to TRBJ1-1; D not certain. Trimming took off 0 bases at V and 0 bases at J, with 12 bases between the two ends. CDR1 is SGHRS, CDR2 YFSETQ, per germline. The CDR3 length is 16 residues. The CDR3: CASSLGAGTVNTEAFF. The CDR3 nucleotides are TGCGCCAGCAGCTTGGGGGCTGGCACCGTGAACACTGAAGCTTTCTTT. The variable domain in full, with the rest retrieved from reference TRBV5-1 and TRBJ1-1, is KAGVTQTPRYLIKTRGQQVTLSCSPISGHRSVSWYQQTPGQGLQFLFEYFSETQRNKGNFPGRFSGRQFSNSRSEMNVSTLELGDSALYLCASSLGAGTVNTEAFFGQGTRLTVV.

This clonotype has ten or more counts. The rearrangement uses TRBV4-3 and TRBJ1-1; no reliable D call. Trimming pared 3 bases from V and 10 bases from J, leaving 27 bases between. The CDR3 spans 17 residues. Germline assignment: CDR1 LGHNA and CDR2 YSLEER. The CDR3 region has the DNA TGCGCCAGCAGCCAGGAGAGCAGCGTATTTGCCAGCAGAGGAGCTTTCTTT. The encoded protein is CASSQESSVFASRGAFF.

The sample holds one count of this clonotype. The chain combines TRBV7-2 with TRBJ2-7, with 9 bases aligning to TRBD2. Germline V CDR1 and CDR2: SGHTA, FQGNSA. The V segment lost 3 bases and the J segment 0 bases; nucleotides outside the gene matches: 6. CDR3 size: 16 residues. The CDR3 loop is CASSFLAGYYSYEQYF. For the CDR3, the DNA is TGTGCCAGCAGCTTCCTAGCGGGGTATTACTCCTACGAGCAGTACTTC. Combining the CDR3 with reference TRBV7-2 and TRBJ2-7 gives the whole variable domain GAGVSQSPSNKVTEKGKDVELRCDPISGHTALYWYRQSLGQGLEFLIYFQGNSAPDKSGLPSDRFSAERTGGSVSTLTIQRTQQEDSAVYLCASSFLAGYYSYEQYFGPGTRLTVT.

This clonotype showed up many times. The genes are TRBV18 and TRBJ1-1, with 9 bases that match TRBD1. V lost 3 bases, J lost 0 bases, and 11 bases stayed unmatched. The CDR3 sequence is 18 residues long. Looked up from germline, CDR1 is KGHSH and CDR2 is LQKENI. CDR3 residues: CASSPWDRAFRMNTEAFF. For the CDR3, the DNA is TGTGCCAGCTCACCGTGGGACAGGGCTTTCAGGATGAACACTGAAGCTTTCTTT. Full variable domain (outside the CDR3, taken from reference TRBV18 and TRBJ1-1): NAGVMQNPRHLVRRRGQEARLRCSPMKGHSHVYWYRQLPEEGLKFMVYLQKENIIDESGMPKERFSAEFPKEGPSILRIQQVVRGDSAAYFCASSPWDRAFRMNTEAFFGQGTRLTVV.

This clonotype was seen repeatedly, ten times or more. The chain combines TRBV7-9 with TRBJ2-7; D is uncertain. Deletions cut 5 bases from V and 7 bases from J, with 27 bases between. CDR1 SEHNR and CDR2 FQNEAQ come from the germline V gene (reference sequence). The CDR3 extends over 17 amino acids. CDR3 amino acids: CASSPQLGILPMGEQYF. As DNA, the CDR3 is TGTGCCAGCAGCCCACAGCTGGGTATACTCCCAATGGGTGAGCAGTACTTC.

This clonotype has a count of ten or more. The chain's CDR3 is CASSLWAYAANVLTF. The CDR3 nucleotides are TGTGCCAGCAGTTTATGGGCGTACGCGGCCAACGTCCTGACTTTC. The chain links TRBV27 to TRBJ2-6; D unresolved. V lost 1 base and J 6 bases, leaving 10 bases between the germline ends. The CDR3 is 15 residues long. The germline V gene encodes CDR1 MNHEY and CDR2 SMNVEV (reference sequence).

There are many counts of this clonotype. This chain links TRBV7-9 with TRBJ1-1; D is perhaps TRBD1 (6 bases). The CDR3 length is 15 residues. The V and J ends lost 4 bases and 2 bases respectively, with 14 bases between them. The V gene's germline CDR1 is SEHNR and CDR2 FQNEAQ (reference sequence). In nucleotides, the CDR3 is TGTGCCAGCAGCTCCGATCAGGGGAAAAACACTGAAGCTTTCTTT. This codes for CASSSDQGKNTEAFF.

This clonotype came up many times. The chain carries TRBV7-9 and TRBJ2-7; the D gene is possibly TRBD1 (7 bases). Germline V gene data show CDR1 as SEHNR and CDR2 as FQNEAQ (reference sequence). The CDR3 extends over 16 amino acids. The ends were cut back, 5 bases at V and 3 bases at J, with 20 bases in the middle. CDR3 sequence (DNA): TGTGCCAGCAGCCCAAATGGGGGGACAGAGTTCTACGAGCAGTACTTC. Translating it yields CASSPNGGTEFYEQYF.

Remarks on this clonotype: With a much larger clone just one base away, this may be a read error. The chain links TRBV7-2 to TRBJ1-5; 10 bases are shared with TRBD1. V lost 4 bases, J lost 4 bases, and 4 bases stayed unmatched. The CDR3 has 15 residues. Germline CDR1 is SGHTA and CDR2 is FQGNSA. CDR3 in amino acids: CASSSGTGVNQPQHF. The CDR3 bases are TGTGCCAGCAGCTCCGGGACAGGGGTGAATCAGCCCCAGCATTTT.

For this clonotype: A read error is possible here, since a much larger clone lies one base away. The V call is TRBV6-5, the J call TRBJ2-3; perhaps TRBD2 as D (5 bases). Germline-derived CDR1 and CDR2 are MNHEY and SVGAGI. The ends were cut back, 0 bases at V and 3 bases at J, with 16 bases in the middle. This CDR3 region has 17 residues. The CDR3 nucleotides are TGTGCCAGCAGTTACTCGAGAGAGGGAATGGAAACAGATACGCAGTATTTT. Encoded protein: CASSYSREGMETDTQYF.

This clonotype was recorded at least ten times. The gene calls are TRBV28 and TRBJ2-5; 12 nucleotides line up with TRBD1. Germline CDR1 MDHEN, CDR2 SYDVKM. CDR3 length equals 16 residues. Trimming took 6 bases from V and 6 from J; bases not matched to a gene: 11. CDR3 nucleotide sequence: TGTGCCAGCAGCATAGCCGGGACAGGGGGCGCTAAGACCCAGTACTTC. Translating gives CASSIAGTGGAKTQYF.

This clonotype was seen at least ten times. The chain is built from TRBV7-2 and TRBJ2-5; D perhaps matches TRBD1 (8 bases). Per germline, CDR1 SGHTA and CDR2 FQGNSA. CDR3 size: 15 residues. The V end was cut by 2 bases, the J end by 4 bases, with 14 bases between. DNA of the CDR3: TGTGCCAGCAGCTTAAGACAGGGGAGGGTAGAGACCCAGTACTTC. Translation: CASSLRQGRVETQYF.

At least ten counts were recorded for this clonotype. The V call is TRBV11-2, the J call TRBJ2-1; TRBD1 agrees at 9 bases. Unmatched junction bases numbered 5, after V lost 5 bases and J lost 3 bases. Germline V gene sequence: CDR1 SGHAT, CDR2 FQNNGV. The length of the CDR3 is 15 residues. This CDR3 is CASSPGQGIYNEQFF. The CDR3 DNA reads as TGTGCCAGCAGCCCCGGACAGGGGATCTACAATGAGCAGTTCTTC.

This clonotype has only a few counts. This rearrangement joins TRBV4-1 to TRBJ2-7; 10 bases line up with TRBD1. V lost 4 bases and J lost 0; bases outside the gene matches: 12. The CDR3 loop spans 18 amino acids. Germline CDR1 and CDR2: MGHRA and YSYEKL. The CDR3 sequence: CASSLEDGTGVNSYEQYF. CDR3 DNA sequence: TGCGCCAGCAGCCTTGAAGATGGGACAGGGGTTAACTCCTACGAGCAGTACTTC.

This clonotype was observed many times. J is TRBJ1-1 and V is TRBV7-2; 7 nucleotides agree with TRBD1. The V gene end was trimmed by 1 base and the J gene end by 0 bases; junction bases not matched to a gene: 5. The germline CDR1 and CDR2 sequences are SGHTA and FQGNSA. The CDR3 totals 16 residues. CDR3 region: CASSLVTGTVNTEAFF. CDR3 in DNA: TGTGCCAGCAGCTTAGTGACCGGGACAGTGAACACTGAAGCTTTCTTT.